This TCR beta chain was recorded in a study of control samples from healthy donors and cancer patients. Trimming took off 1 base at V and 9 bases at J, with 11 bases between the two ends. From germline, CDR1 is SGHKS and CDR2 YYEKEE (reference sequence). The length of the CDR3 is 14 residues. Assay: immunoSEQ multiplex PCR; the TCRdb copy retains only in-frame clones and omits some. The data show roughly 100,000 clones, roughly 90% seen once. The sample holds a few counts of this clone. This receptor was taken from a man aged 60-69 years with lung cancer. The V call is TRBV5-5, the J call TRBJ1-6, with D unclear. The sample comprised PBMCs. The CDR3: CASSLREASSPLHF. The CDR3 DNA is TGTGCCAGCAGCTTGCGCGAGGCGAGTTCACCCCTCCACTTT. Filled out from reference TRBV5-5 and TRBJ1-6, the complete variable domain reads DAGVTQSPTHLIKTRGQQVTLRCSPISGHKSVSWYQQVLGQGPQFIFQYYEKEERGRGNFPDRFSARQFPNYSSELNVNALLLGDSALYLCASSLREASSPLHFGNGTRLTVT.